Below, one T cell receptor (beta chain) is given with its context. Its antigen is not known. J lost 2 bases, V lost 4 bases, and 8 bases had no gene match. CDR1 and CDR2 (germline): SEHNR, FQNEAQ (reference sequence). This CDR3 is 16 amino acids long. This sample was taken from a study of a mutant IDH1 vaccine in newly diagnosed glioma. Assay used: immunoSEQ multiplex PCR; TCRdb lists only in-frame clones, some missing. This table has tens of thousands of clones, around 87% appearing once. Documented time point: week 35, safety follow-up. Each dose of the vaccine consisted of 300 ug of mutant IDH1 20-mer peptide, with topical imiquimod. Vaccination of patients was performed eight times, in weeks 1, 3, 5, 7, 11, 15, 19 and 23.

V usage is TRBV7-9 and J usage is TRBJ2-1, with 7 positions matching TRBD1. The sequence derives from a young man with glioma. The sample was PBMCs, taken from a glioma patient whose treatment included an IDH1 peptide vaccine. The CDR3: CASSSLRDRPYNEQFF. The CDR3 nucleotides read TGTGCCAGCAGCTCACTCCGGGACAGACCCTACAATGAGCAGTTCTTC.